One and the same sample provided the 12 T cell receptor beta chains below, sequenced in a study of spatial heterogeneity in lung cancer. These receptors' antigens are unknown. Specified time point: sample taken at primary tumor resection. The study's findings and limits: For expanded intratumoral alpha and beta TCRs, counts tracked tumor mutation counts.

TCRdb passed the 5' RACE reads through MiXCR, listing each CDR3 protein once. The sample has about 27,000 distinct CDR3 sequences, approximately 6.5% seen once. The sample consisted of lung tumor tissue, taken at surgery. The receptors here all came from a male donor with early-stage non-small cell lung cancer.

This clonotype was counted a few times. CDR3 in DNA: TGTGCCAGCAGTTTGAGGACGGACAGAAAATACTATGGCTACACCTTC. Its translation is CASSLRTDRKYYGYTF. The chain recombines TRBV28 with TRBJ1-2, with D tentatively TRBD1 (6 bases). In germline, CDR1 is MDHEN, CDR2 SYDVKM. This CDR3 is built from 16 residues. Deletions cut 3 bases from V and 3 bases from J, with 17 bases between.

This clonotype was recorded a few times. The rearrangement links TRBV6-2 or TRBV6-3 to TRBJ2-7, with D possibly matching TRBD2 (7 bases). Trimming removed 2 bases at V and 2 bases at J, with 13 bases between. This CDR3 region has 15 residues. The V gene's germline CDR1 is MNHEY and CDR2 SVGEGT. This chain's CDR3 is CASSYAQGGTYEQYF. In DNA form, the CDR3 reads TGTGCCAGCAGTTACGCACAGGGAGGGACCTACGAGCAGTACTTC.

J is TRBJ1-5 and V is TRBV6-2 or TRBV6-3; 9 bases map to TRBD1. With 2 bases clipped from V and 4 bases from J, the junction kept 15 bases outside the gene matches. Looked up from germline, CDR1 is MNHEY and CDR2 is SVGEGT. The CDR3 sequence is 19 residues long. CDR3 amino acids: CASSYRRDRENSWNQPQHF. The CDR3 DNA sequence: TGTGCCAGCAGTTACCGGAGGGACAGGGAGAATTCTTGGAATCAGCCCCAGCATTTT.

This clonotype was found many times. V is TRBV12-3 or TRBV12-4 and J is TRBJ1-6, with D uncertain. V shed 7 bases and J shed 0 bases, with 13 bases lying between them. The CDR3 spans 16 residues. The DNA for the CDR3 is TGTGCCAGCACCCCTCGGCGGAGCTCCTATAATTCACCCCTCCACTTT. Encoded protein: CASTPRRSSYNSPLHF.

The chain recombines TRBV5-1 with TRBJ1-2; D unclear. This CDR3 has 15 amino acids. The V end was cut by 5 bases, the J end by 4 bases, with 18 bases between. In germline, CDR1 is SGHRS, CDR2 YFSETQ. CDR3 sequence: CASRQIGGDGYGYTF. The CDR3 coding sequence is TGCGCCAGCAGACAAATCGGCGGGGATGGCTATGGCTACACCTTC.

In its sample, this clonotype was seen many times. This rearrangement joins TRBV10-3 to TRBJ2-7; D unresolved. The CDR3 spans 14 residues. Germline V gene data show CDR1 as ENHRY and CDR2 as SYGVKD. The germline V and J ends were trimmed by 4 bases and 0 bases, with 10 bases remaining between them. The CDR3 here is CAISVGGSSYEQYF. Written as DNA, the CDR3 is TGTGCCATCAGTGTAGGCGGCAGCTCCTACGAGCAGTACTTC.

This clonotype is classed as medium-sized. This sequence joins TRBV28 and TRBJ2-1, with TRBD2 matching over 8 bases. Looked up from germline, CDR1 is MDHEN and CDR2 is SYDVKM. V dropped 8 bases and J dropped 9; count of bases not matched to a gene: 9. The CDR3 is made up of 13 amino acids. DNA of the CDR3: TGTGCCAGCCTAGGGACTAGTGCCCTTGAGCAGTTCTTC. Translation: CASLGTSALEQFF.

There are many counts of this clonotype. The gene calls are TRBV6-2 or TRBV6-3 and TRBJ1-1; D gene ambiguous. V lost 2 bases and J 4 bases, leaving 14 bases between the germline ends. CDR1 is MNHEY, CDR2 SVGEGT, per germline. There are 15 residues in the CDR3. The CDR3 sequence: CASSYHIGVGTEAFF. The DNA of the CDR3 is TGTGCCAGCAGTTACCACATTGGGGTGGGCACTGAAGCTTTCTTT.

This clonotype was recorded a few times. The chain is built from TRBV11-2 and TRBJ2-2; no reliable D call. Trimming took 4 bases from V and 2 from J, leaving 11 bases between them. This CDR3 is 15 amino acids long. CDR1 is SGHAT and CDR2 is FQNNGV in the germline V gene. CDR3 coding DNA: TGTGCCAGCAGCTCCTACGCACGAAACACCGGGGAGCTGTTTTTT. Translating it yields CASSSYARNTGELFF.

This clonotype was recorded many times. This chain links TRBV6-5 with TRBJ2-2, with TRBD1 matching 7 bases. V shed 6 bases and J 3 bases; nucleotides not matched to a gene: 4. This CDR3 has 14 residues. Germline V gene sequence: CDR1 MNHEY, CDR2 SVGAGI. CDR3 sequence: CASSRDSYTGELFF. The CDR3 DNA follows: TGTGCCAGCAGCCGGGACAGTTACACCGGGGAGCTGTTTTTT.

This clonotype has only a few counts. The chain recombines TRBV6-6 with TRBJ2-2; D assignment may be TRBD1 or TRBD2 (5 bases each). This CDR3 is 14 amino acids long. With 2 bases removed from V and 4 bases from J, the gap between germline ends came to 8 bases. In germline, CDR1 is MNHNY, CDR2 SVGAGI (reference sequence). CDR3 sequence reads: CASSYKRGTGELFF. The CDR3 region has the DNA TGTGCCAGCAGTTACAAGAGGGGCACCGGGGAGCTGTTTTTT.

This clonotype is classed as medium-sized (0.01 to 0.1%). The chain combines TRBV6-2 or TRBV6-3 with TRBJ1-1; 9 nucleotides align to TRBD1. CDR1 is MNHEY, CDR2 SVGEGT, per germline. This CDR3 is 14 amino acids long. The J segment lost 5 bases and the V segment lost 0 bases, leaving 1 base of the junction unmatched. CDR3 sequence: CASSYSTGGTEAFF. Here the CDR3 DNA reads TGTGCCAGCAGTTACTCGACAGGGGGGACTGAAGCTTTCTTT.